This record concerns one T cell receptor (beta chain) sequence. As yet, its antigen is unknown. The data were obtained in a study of cytomegalovirus exposure and HLA in healthy donors. The wider study: Of more than 350 genotyped donors, about 80% clustered with self-reported Caucasian donors.

With V trimmed by 4 bases and J by 3 bases, 5 bases remained unmatched. The CDR3 runs 14 residues. The germline V gene encodes CDR1 SGHTA and CDR2 FQGNSA. The PCR employed 60 Vbeta primers together with 13 Jbeta primers. Using immunoSEQ multiplex PCR, the repertoire was profiled, and TCRdb retains in-frame clones only, with some absent. The sample has 150,000 or so clones, roughly 79% seen once; the top ten hold approximately 1.5%. Regarding the study as a whole: A later analysis showed TCR association rates differing by HLA locus, peaking at DRB1 and lowest at HLA-C. The study carried out a later analysis of TCR beta sequences. It associated approximately 17,000 of them with specific HLA alleles at a false discovery rate of 0.05.

The chain uses TRBV7-2 and TRBJ2-7; 8 bases line up with TRBD2. Sequenced: PBMCs. The TCR sequence derives from a middle-aged man in good health and CMV-seronegative. CDR3 region: CASSSGTRIYEQYF. The CDR3 coding sequence is TGTGCCAGCAGCTCCGGGACTAGAATCTACGAGCAGTACTTC.